This note documents a single T cell receptor (beta chain) sequence. Its antigen remains unidentified. Germline V CDR1 and CDR2: MDHEN, SYDVKM. The CDR3 sequence is 14 residues long. V was cut by 5 bases and J by 1 base, with 11 bases left in between. Sample time point: cycle 4 day 1 (C4D1), after 6 weeks of nivolumab. Every patient experienced relapse after autologous stem cell transplantation, and brentuximab vedotin exposure varied. The data belong to a study of PD-1 blockade in classical Hodgkin lymphoma. As for the study in general: Intravenous nivolumab at 3 mg/kg was given to patients every 2 weeks. Study conclusions and caveats: A reduction in baseline TCR diversity was reportedly seen in newly diagnosed patients relative to healthy donors. Complete responders matched newly diagnosed patients in baseline diversity.

Sequencing used immunoSEQ multiplex PCR; TCRdb keeps in-frame clones, though not all of them. The table shows tens of thousands of clones, with almost 90% occurring only once. The origin of this receptor is a human donor with classical Hodgkin lymphoma. Material: peripheral blood mononuclear cells (PBMCs), obtained before the fourth cycle of nivolumab. The V and J genes are TRBV28 and TRBJ2-5, with D perhaps matching TRBD1 (5 bases). The CDR3 reads CASSPQTAQETQYF. The CDR3 DNA sequence: TGTGCCAGCAGTCCGCAGACAGCCCAAGAGACCCAGTACTTC.